The clone carrying this TCR beta chain was seen more than once but under ten times. The antigen remains undetermined. The sample is drawn from a study of beta chain features in type 1 diabetes. Overall study context: Cell yields, gender and age were comparable in patients and healthy donors.

Expressed TCRB transcripts were sequenced because the entire RNA isolate underwent reverse transcription. Clones were sequenced by immunoSEQ multiplex PCR, and TCRdb holds only the in-frame ones, with some missing. The sample has 620,000 or so clones; 15% to 18% are singletons. Study-level findings and limits: A moderate, significant TCRB CDR3 shortening appeared in type 1 diabetes across four CD4+ subsets. The naive, central memory and Treg TCRB repertoires looked more alike in patients than they did in healthy donors.

Germline V lookup: CDR1 SEHNR, CDR2 FQNEAQ (reference sequence). The V end was cut by 5 bases, the J end by 2 bases, with 19 bases between. CDR3 length equals 16 residues. Sorted CD4+ subsets: naive, central memory, regulatory, stem cell-like memory (CD45RO/CCR7/CD25/CD127/CD95/CD27 panel). The specimen was naive CD4+ T cells from blood. This rearrangement joins TRBV7-9 to TRBJ2-7; D assignment may be TRBD1 or TRBD2 (6 bases each). The clonotype was recovered from a man aged 18 to 30 in good health. The CDR3 here is CASSPEGGSTPYEQYF. In nucleotides, the CDR3 is TGTGCCAGCAGCCCCGAGGGGGGTTCTACCCCCTACGAGCAGTACTTC.